This is a list of T cell receptor beta chains from one sample in a study of T cells in Graves' hyperthyroidism and ophthalmopathy. TCRdb used MiXCR to reprocess the multiplex PCR reads, holding one entry per CDR3 protein. Of more than 500,000 distinct CDR3 sequences in the sample, about 16% were seen once. Sequencing input: blood. The source of these receptors is a woman in her 30s with Graves' ophthalmopathy. Each CDR3 is given with its conserved first and last residue. D genes are given only for firm matches. Size tells how often a clone was seen (once, few, many) or the class of an expanded clone, and some rows leave it out.

cdr3_aa: CASSDPRGEGKDEQYF
cdr3_nt: TGTGCCAGCAGTGATCCACGGGGTGAGGGAAAAGACGAGCAGTACTTC
d_call: NA
v_call: TRBV6-1
clone_size: few
j_call: TRBJ2-7

cdr3_aa: CASSLASSSTDTQYF
cdr3_nt: TGTGCCAGCAGTTTAGCGAGTTCAAGCACAGATACGCAGTATTTT
d_call: NA
v_call: TRBV27
clone_size: many
j_call: TRBJ2-3

cdr3_aa: CSASTGTGIQPQHF
cdr3_nt: TGCAGTGCTTCCACCGGGACAGGGATTCAGCCCCAGCATTTT
d_call: TRBD1
v_call: TRBV20-1
clone_size: NA
j_call: TRBJ1-5

cdr3_aa: CASSSQGVVNSPLHF
cdr3_nt: TGTGCCAGCAGCTCCCAGGGGGTGGTGAATTCACCCCTCCACTTT
d_call: TRBD1
v_call: TRBV5-5
clone_size: few
j_call: TRBJ1-6

cdr3_aa: CASSFNGRTYEQYF
cdr3_nt: TGCGCCAGCAGCTTTAACGGGAGAACCTACGAGCAGTACTTC
d_call: NA
v_call: TRBV5-1
clone_size: few
j_call: TRBJ2-7

cdr3_aa: CSVEESGSSYEQYF
cdr3_nt: TGCAGCGTTGAAGAGAGCGGGAGCTCCTACGAGCAGTACTTC
d_call: TRBD2
v_call: TRBV29-1
clone_size: many
j_call: TRBJ2-7

cdr3_aa: CATSDRLAGGNEQYF
cdr3_nt: TGTGCCACCAGTGACAGACTAGCGGGGGGTAACGAGCAGTACTTC
d_call: TRBD2
v_call: TRBV24-1
clone_size: NA
j_call: TRBJ2-7

cdr3_aa: CASSPPGLAGTDEQYF
cdr3_nt: TGTGCCAGCAGTCCGCCGGGGCTAGCGGGAACCGACGAGCAGTACTTC
d_call: TRBD2
v_call: TRBV28
clone_size: many
j_call: TRBJ2-7

cdr3_aa: CASSMGGVSSYEQYF
cdr3_nt: TGTGCCAGCAGTATGGGTGGAGTTAGCTCCTACGAGCAGTACTTC
d_call: NA
v_call: TRBV27
clone_size: many
j_call: TRBJ2-7

cdr3_aa: CASRYSQGEQFF
cdr3_nt: TGTGCCAGCAGATATTCACAGGGAGAGCAGTTCTTC
d_call: NA
v_call: TRBV7-2
clone_size: many
j_call: TRBJ2-1

cdr3_aa: CASSWTSGTDEQFF
cdr3_nt: TGTGCCAGCAGTTGGACTAGCGGGACCGATGAGCAGTTCTTC
d_call: TRBD2
v_call: TRBV12-3/TRBV12-4
clone_size: many
j_call: TRBJ2-1

cdr3_aa: CASSSEGYEQYF
cdr3_nt: TGTGCCAGCAGTTCCGAGGGGTACGAGCAGTACTTC
d_call: NA
v_call: TRBV28
clone_size: many
j_call: TRBJ2-7

cdr3_aa: CASSRGRESYNEQFF
cdr3_nt: TGTGCCAGCAGTCGAGGGAGAGAGTCCTACAATGAGCAGTTCTTC
d_call: NA
v_call: TRBV6-5
clone_size: NA
j_call: TRBJ2-1

cdr3_aa: CASSIGLLVETQYF
cdr3_nt: TGTGCCAGTAGTATAGGCCTACTTGTGGAGACCCAGTACTTC
d_call: NA
v_call: TRBV19
clone_size: NA
j_call: TRBJ2-5

cdr3_aa: CASSRGSGFPYEQYF
cdr3_nt: TGCGCCAGCAGCCGAGGCAGCGGTTTCCCCTACGAGCAGTACTTC
d_call: NA
v_call: TRBV4-3
clone_size: few
j_call: TRBJ2-7

cdr3_aa: CASQGWETQYF
cdr3_nt: TGTGCCAGCCAGGGGTGGGAGACCCAGTACTTC
d_call: NA
v_call: TRBV12-3/TRBV12-4
clone_size: NA
j_call: TRBJ2-5

cdr3_aa: CATQRHPPGAKGLGAKNIQYF
cdr3_nt: TGTGCCACCCAACGCCACCCACCGGGCGCGAAGGGCCTAGGGGCCAAAAACATTCAGTACTTC
d_call: NA
v_call: TRBV2
clone_size: many
j_call: TRBJ2-4

cdr3_aa: CASSNRAGYGYTF
cdr3_nt: TGTGCCAGCAGTAACAGGGCCGGCTATGGCTACACCTTC
d_call: NA
v_call: TRBV2
clone_size: many
j_call: TRBJ1-2

cdr3_aa: CASSQTVLGATEAFF
cdr3_nt: TGTGCCAGCAGCCAGACAGTGTTAGGGGCCACTGAAGCTTTCTTT
d_call: NA
v_call: TRBV7-9
clone_size: NA
j_call: TRBJ1-1

cdr3_aa: CASSLGGLAGHEQFF
cdr3_nt: TGTGCCAGCAGCTTAGGGGGACTAGCGGGGCATGAGCAGTTCTTC
d_call: TRBD2
v_call: TRBV7-9
clone_size: many
j_call: TRBJ2-1

cdr3_aa: CASSFELGSGYYGYTF
cdr3_nt: TGTGCCAGCAGTTTTGAGCTGGGTAGCGGATACTATGGCTACACCTTC
d_call: NA
v_call: TRBV28
clone_size: few
j_call: TRBJ1-2

cdr3_aa: CASRLTALQVFEQYF
cdr3_nt: TGTGCCAGCAGATTAACGGCGTTGCAGGTTTTCGAGCAGTACTTC
d_call: NA
v_call: TRBV6-1
clone_size: few
j_call: TRBJ2-7

cdr3_aa: CASSSSSGKNIQYF
cdr3_nt: TGTGCCAGCAGTTCTTCTAGCGGAAAAAACATTCAGTACTTC
d_call: TRBD2
v_call: TRBV11-2
clone_size: many
j_call: TRBJ2-4

cdr3_aa: CASSFAGQATQYF
cdr3_nt: TGTGCCAGCAGTTTTGCGGGGCAGGCGACCCAGTACTTC
d_call: NA
v_call: TRBV12-3/TRBV12-4
clone_size: many
j_call: TRBJ2-5

cdr3_aa: CACAGNNQPQHF
cdr3_nt: TGTGCCTGTGCGGGTAACAATCAGCCCCAGCATTTT
d_call: NA
v_call: TRBV6-1
clone_size: many
j_call: TRBJ1-5

cdr3_aa: CASSLGGEQETQYF
cdr3_nt: TGTGCCAGCAGTTTAGGGGGGGAACAAGAGACCCAGTACTTC
d_call: TRBD2
v_call: TRBV28
clone_size: NA
j_call: TRBJ2-5

cdr3_aa: CASSLGASRSEQFF
cdr3_nt: TGTGCCAGCAGCTTAGGTGCCTCCCGTAGTGAGCAGTTCTTC
d_call: NA
v_call: TRBV7-8
clone_size: many
j_call: TRBJ2-1

cdr3_aa: CASSLGPRGYGYTF
cdr3_nt: TGTGCCAGCAGTTTGGGCCCCCGTGGGTATGGCTACACCTTC
d_call: NA
v_call: TRBV28
clone_size: many
j_call: TRBJ1-2

cdr3_aa: CASSLAGAGSSGYTF
cdr3_nt: TGCGCCAGCAGCTTGGCCGGGGCCGGTTCCAGCGGCTACACCTTC
d_call: NA
v_call: TRBV5-1
clone_size: NA
j_call: TRBJ1-2

cdr3_aa: CATGGWLRNEQFF
cdr3_nt: TGTGCCACCGGTGGATGGCTGAGGAATGAGCAGTTCTTC
d_call: NA
v_call: TRBV19
clone_size: NA
j_call: TRBJ2-1

cdr3_aa: CASSQEGDYGYTF
cdr3_nt: TGTGCCAGCAGCCAAGAGGGAGACTATGGCTACACCTTC
d_call: NA
v_call: TRBV4-2
clone_size: few
j_call: TRBJ1-2

cdr3_aa: CASTSGSYEQYF
cdr3_nt: TGTGCCAGCACCAGCGGGTCCTACGAGCAGTACTTC
d_call: NA
v_call: TRBV28
clone_size: many
j_call: TRBJ2-7

cdr3_aa: CASRRYRDQETQYF
cdr3_nt: TGTGCCAGCAGGCGATACAGAGATCAAGAGACCCAGTACTTC
d_call: NA
v_call: TRBV28
clone_size: many
j_call: TRBJ2-5

cdr3_aa: CASSTPSDQPQHF
cdr3_nt: TGTGCCAGTAGTACACCCTCAGATCAGCCCCAGCATTTT
d_call: NA
v_call: TRBV19
clone_size: NA
j_call: TRBJ1-5

cdr3_aa: CSAIGRYSGNTIYF
cdr3_nt: TGCAGTGCAATCGGGCGGTACTCTGGAAACACCATATATTTT
d_call: NA
v_call: TRBV20-1
clone_size: few
j_call: TRBJ1-3

cdr3_aa: CSANSRAQLTQPQHF
cdr3_nt: TGCAGTGCCAACTCCAGGGCCCAACTAACTCAGCCCCAGCATTTT
d_call: NA
v_call: TRBV20-1
clone_size: NA
j_call: TRBJ1-5

cdr3_aa: CASSHNLFRVNTEAFF
cdr3_nt: TGTGCCAGCAGCCACAATCTGTTCAGGGTGAACACTGAAGCTTTCTTT
d_call: NA
v_call: TRBV7-9
clone_size: few
j_call: TRBJ1-1

cdr3_aa: CASSLTGMNAEAFF
cdr3_nt: TGTGCCAGCAGCTTAACAGGGATGAACGCTGAAGCTTTCTTT
d_call: NA
v_call: TRBV11-3
clone_size: many
j_call: TRBJ1-1

cdr3_aa: CASGGWNTEAFF
cdr3_nt: TGTGCCAGCGGGGGTTGGAACACTGAAGCTTTCTTT
d_call: NA
v_call: TRBV27
clone_size: many
j_call: TRBJ1-1

cdr3_aa: CSVRAASGEKLFF
cdr3_nt: TGCAGCGTGAGGGCGGCTTCCGGCGAAAAACTGTTTTTT
d_call: NA
v_call: TRBV29-1
clone_size: NA
j_call: TRBJ1-4

cdr3_aa: CASSQGRGLAGVEEHYF
cdr3_nt: TGTGCCAGCAGCCAAGGGAGAGGACTAGCGGGAGTGGAAGAGCATTACTTC
d_call: TRBD2
v_call: TRBV4-2
clone_size: NA
j_call: TRBJ2-7

cdr3_aa: CSVGKPTGGSYEQYF
cdr3_nt: TGCAGCGTTGGAAAGCCCACAGGGGGATCCTACGAGCAGTACTTC
d_call: TRBD1
v_call: TRBV29-1
clone_size: NA
j_call: TRBJ2-7